This TCR beta chain was obtained from a study of vaccination and CD4 T cells after COVID-19. Whole-study results and caveats: Reactive clonotype counts went from median roughly 19 after infection to roughly 39 after vaccination, nonsignificantly.

Comment on this clonotype: Its antigen is not known.

The CDR3 sequence is 14 residues long. V dropped 4 bases and J dropped 2 bases, with 12 bases sitting between them. Germline values: CDR1 DFQATT, CDR2 SNEGSKA (reference sequence). Sequence data for DNA of cultured CD4+ T cells were generated by the Oncomine TCR Beta short-read assay. The source of extracted genomic DNA was cultured CD4+ T cells. Using its own MiXCR run on the PCR reads, TCRdb lists one record per CDR3 protein. This table has tens of thousands of distinct CDR3 sequences, about 42% appearing once. Sample treatment: roughly nine-day PBMC culture with coronavirus spike peptide pools or control peptides (ViraFEST assay).

This specimen was CD4+ T cells from blood, cultured in vitro, taken before SARS-CoV-2 vaccination. The origin of this receptor is a human donor who received a COVID-19 vaccine. The chain combines TRBV20-1 with TRBJ1-3; possibly TRBD1 for D (5 bases). The CDR3 nucleotides are TGCAGTGCTACGACCGGGGCGACTGGAAACACCATATATTTT. Protein: CSATTGATGNTIYF.